This entry is about one T cell receptor beta chain. The junction does not match germline at one end; this may be a read error. CDR1 LGHNA and CDR2 YSLEER come from the germline V gene. This CDR3 contains 15 residues. This specimen comes from a study of PD-L1 blockade in urothelial cancer. Time point here: pretreatment peripheral blood. The protocol was immunoSEQ multiplex PCR, while the TCRdb copy is restricted to in-frame clones and leaves out a portion. In the table there are approximately 79,000 clones, roughly 80% of which are singletons. This receptor was taken from a man aged 40-55 years with urothelial cancer. The chain combines TRBV4-3 with TRBJ2-1, with a weak D call TRBD2 (6 bases). Material: PBMCs, obtained around atezolizumab (anti-PD-L1) treatment. DNA for the CDR3: TGCGCCAGCAGTCTCGGGACTGAAGCCTACTATGAGCAGTTCTTC. It yields the protein CASSLGTEAYYEQFF.